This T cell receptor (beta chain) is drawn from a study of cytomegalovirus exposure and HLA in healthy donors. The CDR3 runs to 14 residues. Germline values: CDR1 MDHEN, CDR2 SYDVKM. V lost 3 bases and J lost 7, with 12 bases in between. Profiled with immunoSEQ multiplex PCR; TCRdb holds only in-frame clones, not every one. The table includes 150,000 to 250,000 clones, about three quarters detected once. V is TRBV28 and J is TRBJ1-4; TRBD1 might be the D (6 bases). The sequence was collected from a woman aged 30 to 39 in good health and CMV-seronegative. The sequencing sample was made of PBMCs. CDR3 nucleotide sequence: TGTGCCAGCAGTTTCCAGGGGCTTGGTGAAAAACTGTTTTTT. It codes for CASSFQGLGEKLFF.